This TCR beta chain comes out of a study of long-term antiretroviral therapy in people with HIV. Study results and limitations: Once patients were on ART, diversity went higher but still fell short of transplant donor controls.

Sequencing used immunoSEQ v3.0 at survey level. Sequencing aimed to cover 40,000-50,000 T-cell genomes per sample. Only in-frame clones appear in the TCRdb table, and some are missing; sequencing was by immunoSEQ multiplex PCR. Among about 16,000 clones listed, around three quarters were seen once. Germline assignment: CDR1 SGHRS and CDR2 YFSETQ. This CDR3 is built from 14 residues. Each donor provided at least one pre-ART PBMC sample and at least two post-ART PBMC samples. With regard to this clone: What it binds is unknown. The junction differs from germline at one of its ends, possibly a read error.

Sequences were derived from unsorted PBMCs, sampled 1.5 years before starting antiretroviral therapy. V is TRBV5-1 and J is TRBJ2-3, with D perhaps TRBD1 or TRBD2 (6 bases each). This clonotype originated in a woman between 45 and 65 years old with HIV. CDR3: CASSLGGREDTQYF. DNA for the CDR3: TGCGCCAGCAGCTTAGGGGGGCGGGAAGATACGCAATATTTT.